The rows below give T cell receptor beta chains drawn from one sample of a study of T cells after yellow fever vaccination. In TCRdb, the 5' RACE reads were re-called with MiXCR into one record per CDR3 protein. The data contain about 350,000 distinct CDR3 sequences, less than 9.5% of them singletons. Specimen: PBMCs, collected about 49 days after the first yellow fever vaccination. All receptors derive from a man aged 18-30 years who received the YFV17D yellow fever vaccine. CDR3s include the opening cysteine and the closing phenylalanine or tryptophan. The order of the fields is clone size, J gene, V gene, CDR3 length, D gene, CDR3 DNA, CDR3 protein. The D gene is left open where the match is weak. Where a row states a size, it is once, few, many or the class of an expanded clone; other rows omit it.

-	TRBJ2-6	TRBV30	17	-	TGTGCCTGGATCCCCTGGACCGACATAACTGGGGCCAACGTCCTGACTTTC	CAWIPWTDITGANVLTF
-	TRBJ1-1	TRBV7-9	14	-	TGTGCCAGCAGAGCAATTCCCGGGACATTCGAAGCTTTCTTT	CASRAIPGTFEAFF
many	TRBJ2-7	TRBV30	14	-	TGTGCCTGGAGTGTACGTGACAGAGATACTGCGCAGTACTTC	CAWSVRDRDTAQYF
-	TRBJ2-2	TRBV19	15	-	TGTGCCAGTCTCGCGCCCGGGCGGAACACCGGGGAGCTGTTTTTT	CASLAPGRNTGELFF
-	TRBJ2-7	TRBV14	15	-	TGTGCCAGCAGCCAAGTCGGGCAGGGGAATAGGGAGCAGTACTTC	CASSQVGQGNREQYF
few	TRBJ2-7	TRBV6-1	13	-	TGTGCCAGCAGGCCACTAAGCTCCTACGAGCAGTACTTC	CASRPLSSYEQYF
-	TRBJ2-3	TRBV6-5	18	TRBD1	TGTGCCAGCAGTTACGGGACAGGGGGAGCCTCTAGCACAGATACGCAGTATTTT	CASSYGTGGASSTDTQYF
-	TRBJ2-3	TRBV15	14	-	TGTGCCACCAGCAGAGATGACTCCACAGATACGCAGTATTTT	CATSRDDSTDTQYF
-	TRBJ2-5	TRBV4-1	15	TRBD1	TGCGCCAGCAGCCAAGTTGCTCAGGGGGTGGGGACCCAGTACTTC	CASSQVAQGVGTQYF
many	TRBJ2-7	TRBV2	16	-	TGTGCCAGCACCTTCGGGCAGGGGACGAGCTCCTACGAGCAGTACTTC	CASTFGQGTSSYEQYF
-	TRBJ1-5	TRBV18	16	TRBD1	TGTGCCAGCTCACCACAGGGGGGACAGGGGAATCAGCCCCAGCATTTT	CASSPQGGQGNQPQHF
-	TRBJ1-5	TRBV5-1	16	TRBD1	TGCGCCAGCAGCTTGTGGCCAGGGGGCCTTAATCAGCCCCAGCATTTT	CASSLWPGGLNQPQHF
few	TRBJ2-4	TRBV4-2	16	-	TGTGCCAGCAGCCAAGATTGGGGCCCGGCCAAAAACATTCAGTACTTC	CASSQDWGPAKNIQYF
many	TRBJ2-3	TRBV19	14	-	TGTGCCAGTAGTATTCGGGGGAGCACAGATACGCAGTATTTT	CASSIRGSTDTQYF
few	TRBJ1-1	TRBV5-1	14	-	TGCGCCAGCAGCTTGGCCGGTGGGCTTACTGAAGCTTTCTTT	CASSLAGGLTEAFF
-	TRBJ1-1	TRBV19	12	TRBD1	TGTGCCAGTTTACAGGGGGCGGGTGAAGCTTTCTTT	CASLQGAGEAFF
few	TRBJ2-5	TRBV2	15	-	TGTGCCAGCACCGAGTCTAGCTTCAGGCGAGAGACCCAGTACTTC	CASTESSFRRETQYF
few	TRBJ1-2	TRBV5-1	13	-	TGCGCCAGCAGCATTGCGGACAGTACTGTCTACACCTTC	CASSIADSTVYTF
many	TRBJ2-5	TRBV4-3	15	-	TGCGCCAGCAGCCAAGCCCACGGGGGACTTTGGACCCAGTACTTC	CASSQAHGGLWTQYF
-	TRBJ1-5	TRBV6-5	13	TRBD1	TGTGCCAGCAGTTACGACAGGGATCAGCCCCAGCATTTT	CASSYDRDQPQHF
many	TRBJ2-1	TRBV7-2	13	-	TGTGCCAGCAGCGCCTCTAGCGTTGGTGAGCAGTTCTTC	CASSASSVGEQFF
few	TRBJ2-1	TRBV12-3/TRBV12-4	15	TRBD1	TGTGCCAGCAGTTTAGGGACAGGGGGCTCGGGTGAGCAGTTCTTC	CASSLGTGGSGEQFF
-	TRBJ1-1	TRBV12-3/TRBV12-4	13	-	TGTGCCAGCAGTGCCCGGTGGGACACTGAAGCTTTCTTT	CASSARWDTEAFF
few	TRBJ1-5	TRBV6-1	17	-	TGTGCCAGCAGGCAAGCGGGGCGAGGGCCGGGGGATCAGCCCCAGCATTTT	CASRQAGRGPGDQPQHF
-	TRBJ1-5	TRBV2	14	-	TGTGCCAGCAGTCGCCAGATAGGAAATCAGCCCCAGCATTTT	CASSRQIGNQPQHF
-	TRBJ2-1	TRBV19	13	-	TGTGCCAGTCAGCAGCGGTCCTACAATGAGCAGTTCTTC	CASQQRSYNEQFF
few	TRBJ1-4	TRBV29-1	10	-	TGCAGCGCCTATGTGGGAAAACTGTTTTTT	CSAYVGKLFF
-	TRBJ1-5	TRBV27	15	-	TGTGCCAGCAGCCCTACAGGTAATAGCAATCAGCCCCAGCATTTT	CASSPTGNSNQPQHF
-	TRBJ1-5	TRBV6-5	13	-	TGTGCCAGCAGTTACTCCGTGGGAGGGACCCAGCATTTT	CASSYSVGGTQHF
many	TRBJ1-6	TRBV10-2	13	-	TGCGCCAGCTTAGGTCCGAATAATTCACCCCTCCACTTT	CASLGPNNSPLHF